The subject of this entry is one TCR beta chain. What it binds is unknown. Amplification targeted TCR beta CDR3 regions from RNA transcripts. The HTBI set primed first-round TCR CDR3 RT-PCR. MiXCR, run by TCRdb on the multiplex PCR reads, gives a single entry per CDR3 protein. This sample has hundreds of thousands of distinct CDR3 sequences, with 38% found just once. These data belong to a study of T cells in Graves' hyperthyroidism and ophthalmopathy. Study-wide points: Clonotypes that were expanded in thyroid above 0.001 mostly appeared in blood too. Patients with ophthalmopathy were separated from those with stable hyperthyroidism by a 13 V-J model.

Over 18 months, lack of ophthalmopathy progression marked Graves' hyperthyroidism as stable. This CDR3 is 15 amino acids long. V lost 6 bases and J lost 2; bases outside the gene matches: 8. The germline CDR1 and CDR2 sequences are LNHDA and SQIVND (reference sequence). This clonotype was sampled from a man between 18 and 35 years old with Graves' hyperthyroidism. Sequenced material: blood. V and J are TRBV19 and TRBJ2-5; 8 nucleotides line up with TRBD1. The CDR3 sequence: CASRVRQGPQETQYF. The CDR3, as DNA: TGTGCCAGTAGAGTACGACAGGGGCCTCAAGAGACCCAGTACTTC. Drawing the rest from reference TRBV19 and TRBJ2-5, the complete variable domain is DGGITQSPKYLFRKEGQNVTLSCEQNLNHDAMYWYRQDPGQGLRLIYYSQIVNDFQKGDIAEGYSVSREKKESFPLTVTSAQKNPTAFYLCASRVRQGPQETQYFGPGTRLLVL.